One T cell receptor (beta chain) is described in this entry. Antigen: not known. These data belong to a study of cytomegalovirus exposure and HLA in healthy donors. The study ran its PCR with 60 Vbeta and 13 Jbeta primers. Per the authors' pipeline: In a later analysis, 80 million to 100 million unique TCR beta chains included roughly 11 million shared by two or more donors. Profiled with immunoSEQ multiplex PCR; TCRdb holds only in-frame clones, not every one. That table furnishes V, J and clone size, whereas the DNA furnished D and trimming. The data contain 150,000 to 200,000 clones, about 76% of them singletons. Points from the study as a whole: Sequencing had likely introduced a cluster of highly shared sequence variants as an artifact. Reported results showed that the classifier diagnosed cytomegalovirus status with high specificity and sensitivity.

V gave up 6 bases and J gave up 4 bases; unmatched junction bases: 11. CDR1 is MDHEN and CDR2 is SYDVKM in the germline V gene. This CDR3 region has 15 residues. Unrecorded immune exposure was likely among donors, who were nominally healthy when sampled. The rearrangement uses TRBV28 and TRBJ2-7, with 8 bases lining up with TRBD1. This receptor was obtained from a woman aged 45 to 65 in good health and CMV-seronegative. Sequencing was carried out using PBMCs. The CDR3 DNA reads TGTGCCAGCAGAGGCGGGGACAGGCTTCGGTACGAGCAGTACTTC. It specifies CASRGGDRLRYEQYF.